What follows are 12 T cell receptor beta chains derived from one specimen sequenced in a study of control samples from healthy donors and cancer patients (dated by TCRdb to 2020 to 2021). The library relied on the immunoSEQ multiplex PCR assay. The clones in this table, taken by TCRdb from immuneACCESS, are in-frame only. Not every clone is retained; where verified, under half of the shortfall comes from an unresolved V gene, and the cause of the rest is unknown. The sample profile shows over 150,000 clones; over 85% of them were found once. The ten largest make up roughly 1.5% of the sample. The sample was blood. These receptors all come from a man aged 18-30 years in good health.

The chain links TRBV29-1 to TRBJ1-1; D may be TRBD1 (6 bases). The CDR3 consists of 14 residues. Germline V CDR1 and CDR2: SQVTM, ANQGSEA. The V gene lost 8 bases and the J gene lost 1 base, with 17 bases spanning the gap. The CDR3 DNA reads as TGCAGCCAGCGGGGGGGCTTGGAGAACACTGAAGCTTTCTTT. It yields the protein CSQRGGLENTEAFF.

This clone has only one observation. The chain combines TRBV9 with TRBJ2-1; TRBD1 aligns across 9 bases. CDR3 size: 13 residues. Trimming at V came to 3 bases and at J to 6 bases, leaving 1 base not matched to a gene. Germline V lookup: CDR1 SGDLS, CDR2 YYNGEE. The CDR3 region is CASSEDRGNEQFF. CDR3 DNA sequence: TGTGCCAGCAGCGAGGACAGGGGCAATGAGCAGTTCTTC. The variable domain in full, with the rest retrieved from reference TRBV9 and TRBJ2-1, is DSGVTQTPKHLITATGQRVTLRCSPRSGDLSVYWYQQSLDQGLQFLIQYYNGEERAKGNILERFSAQQFPDLHSELNLSSLELGDSALYFCASSEDRGNEQFFGPGTRLTVL.

This sequence joins TRBV5-1 and TRBJ1-4, with TRBD1 identical over 7 bases. Germline loops: CDR1 SGHRS, CDR2 YFSETQ. With V trimmed by 4 bases and J by 4 bases, 7 bases remained unmatched. The CDR3 length is 15 residues. The CDR3 DNA reads TGCGCCAGCAGCCTCTGGGACAGTCGTAATGAAAAACTGTTTTTT. Translating it yields CASSLWDSRNEKLFF.

V gene TRBV9 combines with J gene TRBJ2-3; the D call may be TRBD1 or TRBD2 (6 bases each). The length of the CDR3 is 13 residues. CDR1 is SGDLS, CDR2 YYNGEE, per germline. V was clipped by 7 bases and J by 3 bases, with 12 bases between them. The CDR3 reads CASGGGKTDTQYF. In DNA form, the CDR3 reads TGTGCCAGCGGAGGGGGTAAAACAGATACGCAGTATTTT.

This chain joins TRBV6-4 and TRBJ2-1; TRBD2 matches at 11 bases. Trimming took 6 bases from V and 1 from J; bases not matched to a gene: 8. Per germline, CDR1 MRHNA and CDR2 SNTAGT. The CDR3 runs 17 residues. The CDR3 bases are TGTGCCAGCAGCCCTAGCGGGGGGCCTAGGTCCTACAATGAGCAGTTCTTC. This encodes CASSPSGGPRSYNEQFF.

A note on this clone: A junction boundary mismatches the germline segment, possibly from a read error. The chain is built from TRBV2 and TRBJ1-1; D not resolved. This CDR3 has 13 residues. Germline V CDR1 and CDR2: SNHLY, FYNNEI. Here the CDR3 DNA reads TGTGCCAGCAGAGAAGAGTTGAACACTGAAGCTTTCTTT. This sequence encodes CASREELNTEAFF.

The rearrangement uses TRBV12-5 and TRBJ1-1; D is perhaps TRBD1 (5 bases). V lost 3 bases and J lost 6, with 11 bases in between. Germline CDR1 LGHNT, CDR2 FRNRAP. The CDR3 covers 13 residues. This CDR3 is CASGLGTSAEAFF. The CDR3 nucleotides are TGTGCTAGTGGTTTAGGGACCTCGGCTGAAGCTTTCTTT.

CDR3 protein: CASRKSTGENEQFF. The CDR3, as DNA: TGTGCCAGCAGAAAAAGTACAGGGGAGAATGAGCAGTTCTTC. The rearrangement uses TRBV5-4 and TRBJ2-1, with 7 bases that match TRBD1. Losses at the gene ends were 5 bases for V and 7 bases for J; bases not matched to a gene: 9. Per germline, CDR1 SGHNT and CDR2 YYREEE (reference sequence). The CDR3 is 14 residues long.

The chain couples TRBV19 to TRBJ1-1, with 8 nucleotides matching TRBD1. This CDR3 has 16 residues. V lost 4 bases and J lost 3; bases outside the gene matches: 10. The germline V gene encodes CDR1 LNHDA and CDR2 SQIVND (reference sequence). This chain's CDR3 is CASSTLLPTGDTEAFF. Here the CDR3 DNA reads TGTGCCAGTAGTACTCTTCTACCGACAGGGGACACTGAAGCTTTCTTT.

This chain links TRBV7-9 with TRBJ2-3, with D possibly being TRBD2 (6 bases). Trimming removed 5 bases at V and 2 bases at J, with 14 bases between. The germline CDR1 and CDR2 sequences are SEHNR and FQNEAQ (reference sequence). The CDR3 has 15 amino acids. The CDR3 spells CASSPGLITTDTQYF. CDR3 DNA sequence: TGTGCCAGCAGCCCGGGACTCATAACCACAGATACGCAGTATTTT.

V gene TRBV7-6 combines with J gene TRBJ2-1; 7 positions match TRBD2. Looked up from germline, CDR1 is SGHVS and CDR2 is FNYEAQ. CDR3 length: 12 residues. V trimming: 5 bases; J trimming: 8 bases; junction bases outside the gene matches: 3. CDR3 nucleotides: TGTGCCAGCAGCCTACGGGGGGATGAGCAGTTCTTC. This gives the protein CASSLRGDEQFF.

This rearrangement joins TRBV19 to TRBJ2-3; 7 bases map to TRBD1. V gave up 1 base and J gave up 10 bases; unmatched junction bases: 5. CDR3 size: 13 residues. CDR1 is LNHDA and CDR2 is SQIVND in the germline V gene (reference sequence). The CDR3 nucleotides read TGTGCCAGTAGTATAGCTAAGGGGGCTGCGCAGTATTTT. Protein product: CASSIAKGAAQYF.